This TCR beta chain appears in the sequencing data of a study of shared clonotypes between healthy human individuals (dated by TCRdb to 2018 to 2021). Broadly, across the study: Two women and a few men aged 18 to 49 years were included in the cohort. For each donor, CD4 naive and CD4 memory were each given three plates, CD8 naive was given two plates, and CD8 memory was given one plate. Different laboratories and diverse techniques were used to prepare libraries and sequence TCR repertoires, to increase sequencing depth and limit assay-specific biases. Each donor's leukapheresis produced roughly between roughly 0.9 and 9 billion PBMCs. To estimate repertoire size and how much clonotype sharing occurs between individuals, the study deeply sequenced the blood TCR repertoires of several healthy adults. Points the paper makes about the study in general: Even with the large sequencing depth, rarefaction of the sorted-subset datasets indicated that sequencing was incomplete. Sharing across a few donors was observed for approximately 5% of naive CD4, around 3.5% of naive CD8, over 2% of memory CD4, and roughly 0.43% of memory CD8 clonotypes. Pairwise subsampling led to the expectation that sequencing depth would affect the degree of clonotype sharing among donors. Naive subsets generally had larger estimated clonotype richness than memory subsets. Higher generation probabilities were observed for clonotypes shared by all four sorted-subset donors than for non-shared clonotypes. Because the study included only a small number of donors, the genetic and exposure-history diversity represented was limited. Sampling was restricted to blood, and TCR repertoires in tissues likely differ from the TCR repertoires found in blood.

CD8 naive samples were CD45RO-negative cells positively selected for CCR7, giving a CD45RA+CCR7+ population that excluded TemRA cells. Donors were healthy HIV-negative adults with no recently reported acute infections or vaccinations. All donors were Caucasian adults living in Nashville, Tennessee, USA. Blood was collected by leukapheresis, and PBMCs were isolated by Ficoll-Histopaque density gradient centrifugation and then cryopreserved in liquid nitrogen vapor phase. Purity and quantity of every magnetically sorted T cell population were checked by analytical flow cytometry. Each sorted fraction had its genomic DNA isolated and then quantified by UV absorbance on a Nanodrop 2000c. As regards this clone: Its antigen target is currently unknown. No qualities accompany the bases; no much larger clone lies one base away.

The junction carries 27 bases between V and J, which are trimmed by 5 bases and 7 bases respectively. The germline V gene sets CDR1 to SGHRS and CDR2 to YFSETQ. The CDR3 contains 18 residues, cysteine and phenylalanine counted. CDR3 DNA only is kept here, 54 bases in frame from base 1. TCR CDR3 regions were amplified from genomic DNA by multiplex PCR using the deep immunoSEQ assay. Extracted genomic DNA from each cell subset was distributed evenly across all wells of several immunoSEQ 96-well plates, and each plate was treated as a replicate. Each replicate PCR for sorted subsets received roughly 0.2 ug genomic DNA, equal to some 32,000 T cell genomes. The purified libraries were quantified using a Qubit 3.0 fluorometer, sized with a Bioanalyzer 2100, and then quantified again using the KAPA Library Quantification kit. A separate single-read 150-cycle Illumina NextSeq 550 flow cell was used to sequence each immunoSEQ 96-well plate. The study's processing was this. Because the immunoSEQ output included only junctional sequences and no quality scores, the filtering could not be the same as the filtering used for full-length reads. Sequences were annotated with PyIR, a Python wrapper for IgBLAST v1.9, using IMGT germline references to assign V/J genes and CDR3. Reads were removed for weak V/J assignments (E-value above 1e-6), missing CDR3, stop codons, out-of-frame junctions, or ambiguous translated residues. V3J clonotypes were defined as sequences sharing an identical inferred V gene, J gene, and CDR3 amino acid sequence. Percentage overlap between repertoires was computed as shared unique clonotypes divided by the size of the smaller repertoire. Three approaches were used to assess repertoire richness: RTK rarefaction, the Chao1 estimator, and Recon v2.1 estimates of unobserved clonotypes. OLGA was used to compute generation probabilities for all TCRbeta clonotypes that the gDNA method yielded from a handful of donors. The clones in this table, taken by TCRdb from immuneACCESS, are in-frame only. Not every clone is retained; where verified, under half of the shortfall comes from an unresolved V gene, and the cause of the rest is unknown. The DNA gave D and trimming, while V, J and clone size come from that table. A total of some 2.1 million clones appear in this sample, just under 95% of them only once. Jointly, the top ten make up roughly 1% of the sample.

Sequencing used naive CD8+ T cells sorted from blood. The cell subset or site label on this specimen signifies: CD45RA+CCR7+. The chain couples TRBV5-1 to TRBJ2-2, and possibly TRBD1, on 6 matching bases. The sequence came from a man between 18 and 35 years old in good health. The DNA sequence is as follows: TGCGCCAGCAGTCCGACCCCGACAGGCGCCGACTCTGGCGGGGAGCTGTTTTTT. This translates into CASSPTPTGADSGGELFF.